This paragraph reports one T cell receptor beta chain. Its antigen remains unidentified. This clone may be a read error of a much larger clone one base away. CDR3 length: 15 residues. Trimming removed 6 bases from V and 4 bases from J, with 19 bases in between. CDR1 is SGHRS and CDR2 is YFSETQ in the germline V gene. This entry is derived from a study of T cells in Graves' hyperthyroidism and ophthalmopathy. General study points: In validation, the model predicted ophthalmopathy. These predictions came a median 6.5 months before onset.

Amplification yielded TCR beta CDR3 regions, with RNA transcripts as the source. First-round RT-PCR targeting the TCR CDR3 was performed with the HTBI primer set. TCRdb processed the multiplex PCR reads anew with MiXCR; each CDR3 protein has one entry. This sample has 400,000 or so distinct CDR3 sequences, with roughly 13% found just once. Those patients with uncontrolled infection, other autoimmune disease, pregnancy or lactation were excluded. On the basis of clinical symptoms, serum thyroxine and TRAb, thyroid ultrasound and orbital computed tomography, diagnoses were made. This sequence joins TRBV5-1 and TRBJ1-1; TRBD1 might be the D (6 bases). This clonotype originated in a man between 45 and 60 years old with Graves' ophthalmopathy. The sequenced sample consisted of blood. The DNA of the CDR3 is TGCGCCAGCATGACCACCGGGACAAGGAGCACTGAAGCTTTCTTT. It encodes CASMTTGTRSTEAFF. Full variable domain (rest looked up from reference TRBV5-1 and TRBJ1-1): KAGVTQTPRYLIKTRGQQVTLSCSPISGHRSVSWYQQTPGQGLQFLFEYFSETQRNKGNFPGRFSGRQFSNSRSEMNVSTLELGDSALYLCASMTTGTRSTEAFFGQGTRLTVV.